Described below is a single TCR beta chain sequence and its context. Its specificity is not known. V shed 5 bases, J shed 1 base, and the junction held 5 bases outside the gene matches. CDR1 MDHEN and CDR2 SYDVKM come from the germline V gene. The CDR3 runs to 15 residues. Time point defined: pre-treatment sample, taken before nivolumab and TIL therapy. Sequencing used immunoSEQ v3. Each library reached some 2.1 million read pairs, or roughly 5-6.5 million at deep level. This table comes from immunoSEQ multiplex PCR, and its TCRdb copy is limited to in-frame clones, with some not included. The sample holds roughly 57,000 clones; roughly 77% are singletons and the top ten take about 2.7%. This sample was taken from a study of TIL therapy for anti-PD-1-resistant metastatic lung cancer. General study findings and limits: Patients were highly selected, enriched for treatment-naive, never-smoker and oncogene-addicted cases. After infusion, TIL clonotypes partly replaced peripheral T cells and declined over months.

The chain links TRBV28 to TRBJ2-7; 10 bases are shared with TRBD1. Here the sequenced sample was blood, taken at baseline. This clonotype was obtained from a person aged 25 to 80 with non-small cell lung cancer. CDR3 in DNA: TGTGCCAGCAGTGGACAGGGGGTGAGATCCTACGAGCAGTACTTC. Its translation is CASSGQGVRSYEQYF.